Listed below are T cell receptor beta chains from one sample, sequenced in a study of blood T cell repertoires in COVID-19. This table comes from immunoSEQ multiplex PCR, and its TCRdb copy is limited to in-frame clones, with some not included. The data contain over 100,000 clones, 88% of them singletons. The sample comprised peripheral blood. Receptor source: a man in his forties or fifties with acute or convalescent COVID-19. The CDR3 runs from the conserved cysteine through the conserved F or W. A D gene is named only where the DNA matches it firmly. Only some rows state a clone size, as once, few, many or a class for expanded clones.

>TRBJ1-1|TRBV11-2|-|-
TGTGCCAGCAGCCCGGGGTTCTCGAACACTGAAGCTTTCTTT
CASSPGFSNTEAFF
>TRBJ2-3|TRBV4-1|-|-
TGCGCCAGCAGCCAAGAAAAGGGAGCAACTAGCACAGATACGCAGTATTTT
CASSQEKGATSTDTQYF
>TRBJ1-1|TRBV5-1|TRBD1|-
TGCGCCAGCACCTCCCAGGGGGACGACACTGAAGCTTTCTTT
CASTSQGDDTEAFF
>TRBJ2-5|TRBV27|-|-
TGTGCCAGCAGTCGATATAGCGGACAAGAGACCCAGTACTTC
CASSRYSGQETQYF
>TRBJ2-7|TRBV12-3/TRBV12-4|TRBD2|-
TGTGCCAGTGAGACTAGCGCCGACTACGAGCAGTACTTC
CASETSADYEQYF
>TRBJ2-3|TRBV27|TRBD1|-
TGTGCCAGCATCCGAAGTAAGAGGGGGCCGCCAGATACGCAGTATTTT
CASIRSKRGPPDTQYF
>TRBJ2-1|TRBV28|TRBD1|-
TGTGCCAGCATTACTACAGGGGAACCCTACAATGAGCAGTTCTTC
CASITTGEPYNEQFF
>TRBJ2-3|TRBV4-1|TRBD2|-
TGCGCCAGCAGCCAAGACTTCGAGGGACTAGCGGGGGTGGTAGATACGCAGTATTTT
CASSQDFEGLAGVVDTQYF
>TRBJ1-1|TRBV7-8|-|-
TGTGCCAGCAGGTCCCTACCGACTATGAACACTGAAGCTTTCTTT
CASRSLPTMNTEAFF
>TRBJ1-5|TRBV6-5|TRBD1|once
TGTGCCAGCCGACAGGGATTCAATCAGCCCCAGCATTTT
CASRQGFNQPQHF
>TRBJ2-1|TRBV6-1|TRBD1|-
TGTGCCAGCAGTGATCAGGGGGCGACCTACAATGAGCAGTTCTTC
CASSDQGATYNEQFF
>TRBJ2-7|TRBV9|-|few
TGTGCCAGCAGCGTAGATTTGGGCCGTACCTACGAGCAGTACTTC
CASSVDLGRTYEQYF
>TRBJ2-1|TRBV12-3/TRBV12-4|-|-
TGTGCCAGCAGTTTCGGTTCTATTGAGCAGTTCTTC
CASSFGSIEQFF
>TRBJ2-5|TRBV9|-|once
TGTGCCAGCAGCTTCAACACACAGGGTCCCGAGACCCAGTACTTC
CASSFNTQGPETQYF
>TRBJ1-5|TRBV19|TRBD1|-
TGTGCCAGTAGTATCACAGGGGGCACGAATCAGCCCCAGCATTTT
CASSITGGTNQPQHF
>TRBJ2-3|TRBV11-3|TRBD1|-
TGTGCCAGCAGCTCTCAGGGGGCCACAGATACGCAGTATTTT
CASSSQGATDTQYF
>TRBJ2-3|TRBV28|TRBD1|-
TGTGCCAGCTCCCTTGGGACAGCGCAGTATTTT
CASSLGTAQYF
>TRBJ2-5|TRBV5-1|-|-
TGCACCAGCAGCTTAGGGACTGAAGAGACCCAGTACTTC
CTSSLGTEETQYF
>TRBJ2-7|TRBV5-8|-|-
TGTGCCAGCAGCTCAAGTGGCTCAATAGCGTCCCTCTACGAGCAGTACTTC
CASSSSGSIASLYEQYF
>TRBJ2-2|TRBV2|-|-
TGTGCCAGCAGTGAAAGACAACTGACCGGGGAGCTGTTTTTT
CASSERQLTGELFF
>TRBJ2-2|TRBV9|TRBD1|-
TGTGCCAGCAGCCCTACAGGGGTCACCGGGGAGCTGTTTTTT
CASSPTGVTGELFF
>TRBJ2-5|TRBV7-9|-|-
TGTGCCAGCAGCTTAGAAATTGTGTGGAACAGACAAGAGACCCAGTACTTC
CASSLEIVWNRQETQYF
>TRBJ2-1|TRBV2|TRBD2|-
TGTGCCAGCAGTGGGGGTGGGCTAGCGGGGAGGAACTACAATGAGCAGTTCTTC
CASSGGGLAGRNYNEQFF
>TRBJ1-1|TRBV5-7|-|-
TGTGCCAGCAGCCCTCGGACAGAAGAAACTGAAGCTTTCTTT
CASSPRTEETEAFF
>TRBJ2-1|TRBV7-2|TRBD2|-
TGTGCCAGCAGCTCGCTAGCGGGTAGCTCCTACAATGAGCAGTTCTTC
CASSSLAGSSYNEQFF
>TRBJ1-1|TRBV3-1/TRBV3-2|-|-
TGTGCCAGCAGCCGGACTTCTAATTGGGGTGGTAGCACTGAAGCTTTCTTT
CASSRTSNWGGSTEAFF
>TRBJ1-6|TRBV18|-|-
TGTGCCAGCTCACCATTGGCCGATCATAATTCACCCCTCCACTTT
CASSPLADHNSPLHF
>TRBJ1-1|TRBV18|TRBD1|-
TGTGCCAGCTCACCAAACCACAGGGGTATGAACACTGAAGCTTTCTTT
CASSPNHRGMNTEAFF
>TRBJ2-3|TRBV10-1|-|once
TGCGCCAGCAGTGACCCAAGGGGGACAGATACGCAGTATTTT
CASSDPRGTDTQYF
>TRBJ1-2|TRBV6-5|-|-
TGTGCCAGCAGGCCTATATCAGGGCCAGGGGGCTACACCTTC
CASRPISGPGGYTF
>TRBJ2-7|TRBV28|TRBD2|-
TGTGCCAGCAGTTCGATCGGGACTAGTTTGGACGAGCAGTACTTC
CASSSIGTSLDEQYF
>TRBJ2-7|TRBV5-1|TRBD2|-
TGCGCCAGCAGCTCCCGGACTAGCGGGAGAGTTCGAGAGCAGTACTTC
CASSSRTSGRVREQYF
>TRBJ1-4|TRBV14|TRBD1|-
TGTGCCAGCAGCCATTCGACAGGGAGGGAAAAACTGTTTTTT
CASSHSTGREKLFF
>TRBJ1-1|TRBV6-5|-|-
TGTGCCAGCAGTACACCGGGACTGGAAGCTTTCTTT
CASSTPGLEAFF
>TRBJ1-1|TRBV5-1|-|-
TGCGCCAGCTCGGAGCAGGGTTTTAGGTCGGAAGCTTTCTTT
CASSEQGFRSEAFF
>TRBJ1-1|TRBV19|-|many
TGTGCCAGTAGTATACAGGCAGGTGGTGAAGCTTTCTTT
CASSIQAGGEAFF
>TRBJ2-3|TRBV4-2|TRBD2|-
TGTGCCAGCAGCCAACTAGCGGGGGGCCCCGCCGATACGCAGTATTTT
CASSQLAGGPADTQYF
>TRBJ1-2|TRBV5-1|TRBD1|-
TGCGCCAGCAGGGGGACAGCAGGACAGCGACTAGGGGCTAACTATGGCTACACCTTC
CASRGTAGQRLGANYGYTF
>TRBJ2-7|TRBV28|-|-
TGTGCCAGCAGTTTAGGACCCAGGGGTGGGGGATACGAGCAGTACTTC
CASSLGPRGGGYEQYF
>TRBJ2-3|TRBV7-9|TRBD2|few
TGTGCCAGCAGCATATATAGCGGGAGTGCAGATACGCAGTATTTT
CASSIYSGSADTQYF
>TRBJ1-1|TRBV2|-|-
TGTGCCAGCCACCTCCAGGGGTGGAACACTGAAGCTTTCTTT
CASHLQGWNTEAFF
>TRBJ2-3|TRBV19|TRBD2|-
TGTGCCAGTACCGACCCTACTAGCGGCACAGATACGCAGTATTTT
CASTDPTSGTDTQYF